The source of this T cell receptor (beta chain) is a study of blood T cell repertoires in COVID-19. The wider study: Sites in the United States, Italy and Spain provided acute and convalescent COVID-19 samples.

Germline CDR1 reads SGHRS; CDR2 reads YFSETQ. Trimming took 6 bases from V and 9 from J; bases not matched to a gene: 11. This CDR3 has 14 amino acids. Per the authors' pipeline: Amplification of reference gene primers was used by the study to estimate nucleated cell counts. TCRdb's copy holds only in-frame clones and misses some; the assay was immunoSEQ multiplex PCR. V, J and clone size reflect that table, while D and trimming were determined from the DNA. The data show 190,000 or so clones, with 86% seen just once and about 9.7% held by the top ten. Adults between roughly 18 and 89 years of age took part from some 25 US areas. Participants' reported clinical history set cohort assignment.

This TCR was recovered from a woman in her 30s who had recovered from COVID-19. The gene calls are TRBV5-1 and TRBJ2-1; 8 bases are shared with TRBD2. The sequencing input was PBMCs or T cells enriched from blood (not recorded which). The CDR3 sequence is CASKRGLESSEQFF. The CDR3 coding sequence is TGCGCCAGCAAGAGGGGACTAGAGTCCAGTGAGCAGTTCTTC. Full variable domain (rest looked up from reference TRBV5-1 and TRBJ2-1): KAGVTQTPRYLIKTRGQQVTLSCSPISGHRSVSWYQQTPGQGLQFLFEYFSETQRNKGNFPGRFSGRQFSNSRSEMNVSTLELGDSALYLCASKRGLESSEQFFGPGTRLTVL.